This T cell receptor (beta chain) was documented in a study of shared clonotypes between healthy human individuals. The CDR3 length is 18 residues. V was trimmed by 3 bases and J by 6 bases, leaving 24 bases between them. Germline CDR1 SGDLS, CDR2 YYNGEE. Clones were read by immunoSEQ multiplex PCR, and TCRdb kept only the in-frame ones, dropping some. The sample has 2 million to 2.5 million clones, approximately 95% seen once. The clonotype comes from a young man in good health. Some clones in this sample may be carry-over from other donors' samples. Sequencing was done on a sample of naive CD4+ T cells from PBMCs. Stated subset: CD45RA+ positively selected. This chain links TRBV9 with TRBJ1-4, with D perhaps matching TRBD1 (6 bases). The CDR3 region is CASSAPKTGGSRDEKLFF. CDR3 coding DNA: TGTGCCAGCAGCGCGCCGAAAACTGGGGGCAGTCGAGATGAAAAACTGTTTTTT.